In its sample, the clone carrying this T cell receptor (beta chain) was seen a few times. No antigen is known for it. The data originate from a study of beta chain features in type 1 diabetes. The authors reverse transcribed all of the isolated RNA, so sequencing captured expressed TCRB transcripts. Approximately 3.9 million reads per sample were averaged for naive, central memory and regulatory samples. Generated by immunoSEQ multiplex PCR, the TCRdb table keeps only in-frame clones and is missing some. The sample yields about 270,000 clones, around 15% seen once. The V end lost 2 bases, the J end lost 13 bases, and 9 bases lay between the germline ends. The V gene's germline CDR1 is SGHTA and CDR2 FQGNSA. The CDR3 spans 11 residues. Study outcomes and limitations: Among all four CD4+ subsets, Type 1 diabetes patients had TCRB CDR3s that were moderately but significantly shorter. Healthy donors had naive, central memory and Treg TCRB repertoires that appeared less similar than those seen among patients.

Heparinised blood was drawn once per donor, averaging about 116 mL. The source material was naive CD4+ T cells from blood. The sequence came from a man aged 25-45 years with type 1 diabetes. V is TRBV7-2 and J is TRBJ2-1; D might be TRBD1 (5 bases). The CDR3 spells CASSLKTAQFF. The DNA for the CDR3 is TGTGCCAGCAGCTTAAAGACAGCTCAGTTCTTC.